This T cell receptor beta chain originates from a study of blood T cell repertoires in COVID-19. Overall study: Samples of COVID-19 (acute and convalescent) were obtained from the United States, Italy and Spain. Sample material is recorded as cDNA or gDNA derived from T cells, B-cell-depleted T cells, or PBMCs.

Original processing methods: Amplification with reference gene primers provided the estimates of nucleated cell counts. The assay was immunoSEQ multiplex PCR, and TCRdb's table has in-frame clones only and misses some. V, J and clone size reflect that table, while D and trimming were determined from the DNA. In the table there are some 97,000 clones, around four fifths of which are singletons. Germline CDR1 and CDR2: KGHSH and LQKENI. The CDR3 has 16 amino acids. J was trimmed by 7 bases and V by 2 bases; bases with no gene match: 8. The V and J genes are TRBV18 and TRBJ2-1, with 10 bases matching TRBD2. The source is a man aged 70-80 years with active or convalescent COVID-19. Sample: peripheral blood. The chain's CDR3 is CASSPVLAGAKNEQFF. The CDR3 region has the DNA TGTGCCAGCTCACCAGTCCTAGCGGGGGCGAAGAATGAGCAGTTCTTC.